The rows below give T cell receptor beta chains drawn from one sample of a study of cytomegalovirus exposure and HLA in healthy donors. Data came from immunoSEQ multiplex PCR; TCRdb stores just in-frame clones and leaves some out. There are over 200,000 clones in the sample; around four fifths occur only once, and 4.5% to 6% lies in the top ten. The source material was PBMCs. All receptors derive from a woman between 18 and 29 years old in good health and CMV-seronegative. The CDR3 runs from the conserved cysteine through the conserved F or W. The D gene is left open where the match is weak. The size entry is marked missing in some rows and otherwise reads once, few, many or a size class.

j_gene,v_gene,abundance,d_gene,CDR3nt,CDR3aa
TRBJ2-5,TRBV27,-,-,TGTGCCAGCAGTTTATCGGAAGAGACCCAGTACTTC,CASSLSEETQYF
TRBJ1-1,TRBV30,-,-,TGTGCCTGGAGTGTACGAGGGACGATGAACACTGAAGCTTTCTTT,CAWSVRGTMNTEAFF
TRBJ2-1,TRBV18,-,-,TGTGCCAGCTCCCCGGGTAGGCAGAACAATGAGCAGTTCTTC,CASSPGRQNNEQFF
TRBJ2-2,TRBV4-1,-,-,TGCGCCAGCAGCCAAGTCCAAGGGTATAGCGCCGGGGAGCTGTTTTTT,CASSQVQGYSAGELFF
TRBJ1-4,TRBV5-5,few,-,TGTGCCAGCAGCTTCGAAGCAACTAATGAAAAACTGTTTTTT,CASSFEATNEKLFF
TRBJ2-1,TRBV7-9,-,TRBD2,TGTGCCAGCAGCTCCCGACTAGCGGGGGACAATGAGCAGTTCTTC,CASSSRLAGDNEQFF
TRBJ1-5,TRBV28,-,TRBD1,TGTGCCAGCAGTTCCGGACAGGTGGGGGATCAGCCCCAGCATTTT,CASSSGQVGDQPQHF
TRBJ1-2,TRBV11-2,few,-,TGTGCCACCTCAGTGTCCCGTGGCTACACCTTC,CATSVSRGYTF
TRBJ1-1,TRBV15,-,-,TGTGCCACCAGCGCAGTATTGAACACTGAAGCTTTCTTT,CATSAVLNTEAFF
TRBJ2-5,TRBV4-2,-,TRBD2,TGTGCCAGCAGCCCGCACCCGTCTAGCGGGGCGAGGGGGGAGACCCAGTACTTC,CASSPHPSSGARGETQYF
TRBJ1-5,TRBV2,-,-,TGTGCCAGCAGAGGGGACGGAGAGTTGCCCCAGCATTTT,CASRGDGELPQHF
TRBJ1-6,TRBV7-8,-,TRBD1,TGTGCCAGCAGCTTAACGCGACAGGGGCCCCTACAATCACCCCTCCACTTT,CASSLTRQGPLQSPLHF
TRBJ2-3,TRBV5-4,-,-,TGTGCCAGCAGCTTGGCCGGGACGGGGGATACGCAGTATTTT,CASSLAGTGDTQYF
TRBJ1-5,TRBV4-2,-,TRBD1,TGTGCCAGCAGCCAAGATCAGGGGGACCGCAATCAGCCCCAGCATTTT,CASSQDQGDRNQPQHF
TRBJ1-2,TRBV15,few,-,TGTGCCACCAGCAATGGGGTCTATGGCTACACCTTC,CATSNGVYGYTF
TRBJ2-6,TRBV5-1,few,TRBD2,TGCGCCAGCAGCTTGTCGACTAGCGGCTCTGGGGCCAACGTCCTGACTTTC,CASSLSTSGSGANVLTF
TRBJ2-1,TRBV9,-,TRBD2,TGTGCCAGCAGCGAGAGGTTCGCGGGGGGGCACAATGAGCAGTTCTTC,CASSERFAGGHNEQFF
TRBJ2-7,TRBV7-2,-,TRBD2,TGTGCCAGCAGCTTAGGGACTAGCGGTACCTACGAGCAGTACTTC,CASSLGTSGTYEQYF
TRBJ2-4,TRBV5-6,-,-,TGTGCCAGCAGCTTGGGGGACAATAGTATATCCAAAAACATTCAGTACTTC,CASSLGDNSISKNIQYF
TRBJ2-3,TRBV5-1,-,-,TGCGCCAGCACCGAAGGGGGGAGTGCTAGCACAGATACGCAGTATTTT,CASTEGGSASTDTQYF
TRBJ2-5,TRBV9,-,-,TGTGCCAGCAGCCCGGGGGGGACAGGGTCGGAGACCCAGTACTTC,CASSPGGTGSETQYF
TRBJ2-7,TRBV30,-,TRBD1,TGTGCCTGGAGTAGACAGGGGTGGGGTTCCTACGAGCAGTACTTC,CAWSRQGWGSYEQYF
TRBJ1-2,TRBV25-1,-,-,TGTGCCAGCAGTGGTTGGGGACGGGACTCTTACTATGGCTACACCTTC,CASSGWGRDSYYGYTF
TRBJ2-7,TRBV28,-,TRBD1,TGTGCCAGCAGTAATACCGGGACAGGGGTTGGGGAGCAGTACTTC,CASSNTGTGVGEQYF
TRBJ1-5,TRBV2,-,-,TGTGCCAGCAGTGAAAGGGGCCAGCGGGTCGATATGCCCCAGCATTTT,CASSERGQRVDMPQHF
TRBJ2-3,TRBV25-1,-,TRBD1,TGTGCCAGCAGTGAAAGTCCAGGACAGGGTACCACAGATACGCAGTATTTT,CASSESPGQGTTDTQYF
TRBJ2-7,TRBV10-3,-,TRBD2,TGTGCCATCAGTGGGGCTAGCGGTTTGAGCTCCTACGAGCAGTACTTC,CAISGASGLSSYEQYF
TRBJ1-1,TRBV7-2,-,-,TGTGCCAGCAGCTCGGGCAGGGCGAACACTGAAGCTTTCTTT,CASSSGRANTEAFF
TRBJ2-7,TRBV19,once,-,TGTGCCAGTAGTGGGGACGTGGGAGGCTACGAGCAGTACTTC,CASSGDVGGYEQYF
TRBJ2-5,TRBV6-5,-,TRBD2,TGTGCCAGCAGACGACTAGCGGGGAGTCAAGAGACCCAGTACTTC,CASRRLAGSQETQYF
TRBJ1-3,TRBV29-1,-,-,TGCAGCGTTGACCTCGCGGGTGGAAACACCATATATTTT,CSVDLAGGNTIYF
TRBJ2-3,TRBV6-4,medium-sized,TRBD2,TGTGCCAGCAGTGATTCGAGCGGGGGGTCGGATACGCAGTATTTT,CASSDSSGGSDTQYF
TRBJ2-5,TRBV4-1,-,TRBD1,TGCGCCAGCAGCCAATCCGGGACAGGGATGGAGACCCAGTACTTC,CASSQSGTGMETQYF
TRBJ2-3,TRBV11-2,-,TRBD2,TGTGCCAGCAGCTTAGGTAGCGGGAGGCTTTCGGATACGCAGTATTTT,CASSLGSGRLSDTQYF
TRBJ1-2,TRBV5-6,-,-,TGTGCCAGCAGCTTAAAGGCTAACTATGGCTACACCTTC,CASSLKANYGYTF
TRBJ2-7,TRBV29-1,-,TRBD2,TGCAGCGTTGAGGGCGCTAGCGGGAGGACCTACGAGCAGTACTTC,CSVEGASGRTYEQYF
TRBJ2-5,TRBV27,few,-,TGTGCCAGCAGTTTAACTCTGTCGGGGGAAGAGACCCAGTACTTC,CASSLTLSGEETQYF
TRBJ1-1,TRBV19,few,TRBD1,TGTGCCAGTTTCCCCCCCCGGGACAGGGCAATGAACACTGAAGCTTTCTTT,CASFPPRDRAMNTEAFF
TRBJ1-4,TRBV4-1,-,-,TGCGCCAGCAGCCAGGCCAGGGTGCCAACTAATGAAAAACTGTTTTTT,CASSQARVPTNEKLFF
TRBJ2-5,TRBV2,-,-,TGTGCCAGCAGACGGAAAGAGACCCAGTACTTC,CASRRKETQYF
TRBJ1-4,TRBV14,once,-,TGTGCCAGCAGCCAAGTGATCGATGAAAAACTGTTTTTT,CASSQVIDEKLFF
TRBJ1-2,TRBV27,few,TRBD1,TGTGCCACTCGGGGGGGGGACAGGGCCGGAGGCTACACCTTC,CATRGGDRAGGYTF
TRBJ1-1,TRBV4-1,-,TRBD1,TGCGCCAGCAGCCAACAGACAGGGGCCGCTGATGCTTTCTTT,CASSQQTGAADAFF
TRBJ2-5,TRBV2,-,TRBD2,TGTGCCAGCAGTGAGAATAGCGGGGCTCAAGAGACCCAGTACTTC,CASSENSGAQETQYF
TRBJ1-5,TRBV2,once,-,TGTGCCAGCAGTCCCCAGGGAAATTTAAATCAGCCCCAGCATTTT,CASSPQGNLNQPQHF
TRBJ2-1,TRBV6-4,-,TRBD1,TGTGCCAGCCGGGAATCCGGGACAGGGATCAATGAGCAGTTCTTC,CASRESGTGINEQFF
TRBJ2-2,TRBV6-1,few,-,TGTGCCAGCAGTGAGAACCACAGAGTTACCGGGGAGCTGTTTTTT,CASSENHRVTGELFF
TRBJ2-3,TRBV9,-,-,TGTGCCAGCAGCGGTCGTAGCGGAGATGGCACAGATACGCAGTATTTT,CASSGRSGDGTDTQYF
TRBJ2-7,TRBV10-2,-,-,TGCGCCAGCAGTGTTCCTCATACCTACGAGCAGTACTTC,CASSVPHTYEQYF
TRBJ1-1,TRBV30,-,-,TGTGCCTGGAGTGTACTAATAACAGGTCAGGTGACGCCTGAAGCTTTCTTT,CAWSVLITGQVTPEAFF
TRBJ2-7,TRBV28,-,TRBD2,TGTGCCAGCAGTTACGAAGGACTAGCGGACTACGAGCAGTACTTC,CASSYEGLADYEQYF
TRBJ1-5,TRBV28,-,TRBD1,TGTGCCAGCAGTAGTCCCGGGACAGGGATCGGCCAGCCCCAGCATTTT,CASSSPGTGIGQPQHF
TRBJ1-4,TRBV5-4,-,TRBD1,TGTGCCAGCAGCTTGGAGCCGGGACAGGGCCTAAGCTACGAAAAACTGTTTTTT,CASSLEPGQGLSYEKLFF
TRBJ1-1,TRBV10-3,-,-,TGTGCCATCAGCACGACAGCCATGAACACTGAAGCTTTCTTT,CAISTTAMNTEAFF
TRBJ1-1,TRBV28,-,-,TGTGCCAGCAGTTTCTCTAGGGCGTTGAACACTGAAGCTTTCTTT,CASSFSRALNTEAFF
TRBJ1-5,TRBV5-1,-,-,TGCGCCAGCAGCCCGGGGGACGGACCAAGCAATCAGCCCCAGCATTTT,CASSPGDGPSNQPQHF